This T cell receptor beta chain came from a study of T-cell memory formation after mild COVID-19. A remark on this clonotype: The antigen remains unidentified.

It was 5'RACE with constant-segment primers that produced the TCR alpha and TCR beta cDNA libraries, which carried sample barcodes and UMIs. One entry per CDR3 protein results from TCRdb running MiXCR on the 5' RACE reads. The sample carries 300,000 to 350,000 distinct CDR3 sequences, roughly a fifth recorded once. Study-wide results and limits: Prior to infection, memory already included some responding clones, suggesting cross-reactive memory joined. CD4+ clones that contracted lay mainly in CM and EM; CD8+ ones lay in EMRA.

Trimming removed 2 bases from V and 5 bases from J, with 15 bases in between. The germline V gene has CDR1 MDHEN and CDR2 SYDVKM. The CDR3 extends over 15 amino acids. The sample consisted of PBMCs or a T cell subset sorted from them (not recorded which). This chain uses TRBV28 with TRBJ2-5; the D gene is possibly TRBD1 (5 bases). The source is a young man who had mild COVID-19 (a few samples of this study predate the infection). Cell type and time point are not known. CDR3 coding DNA: TGTGCCAGCAGTTTACTCCCCCAGGGCAGGGAGACCCAGTACTTC. Encoded protein: CASSLLPQGRETQYF.